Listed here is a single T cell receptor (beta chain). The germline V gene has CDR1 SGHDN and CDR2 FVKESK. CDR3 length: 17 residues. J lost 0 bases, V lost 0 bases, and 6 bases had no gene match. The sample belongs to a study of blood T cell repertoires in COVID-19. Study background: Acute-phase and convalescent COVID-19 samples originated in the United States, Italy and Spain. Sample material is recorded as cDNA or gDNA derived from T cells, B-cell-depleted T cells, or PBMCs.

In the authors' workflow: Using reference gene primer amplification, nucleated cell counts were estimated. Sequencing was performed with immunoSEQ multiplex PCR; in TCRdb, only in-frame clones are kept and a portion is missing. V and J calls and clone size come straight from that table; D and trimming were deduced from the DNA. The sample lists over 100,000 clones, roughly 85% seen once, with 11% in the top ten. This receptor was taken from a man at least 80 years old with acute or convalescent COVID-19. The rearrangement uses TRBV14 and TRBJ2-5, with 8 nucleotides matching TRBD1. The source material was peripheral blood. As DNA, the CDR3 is TGTGCCAGCAGCCAAGATCGGGCAGGGGGCGACCAAGAGACCCAGTACTTC. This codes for CASSQDRAGGDQETQYF.